A single sample gave rise to the 22 T cell receptor beta chains below, sequenced in a study of blood T cell repertoires in COVID-19. The protocol was immunoSEQ multiplex PCR, while the TCRdb copy is restricted to in-frame clones and leaves out a portion. The sample records around 180,000 clones, 80% to 90% being singletons. Sequencing used PBMCs or T cells enriched from blood (not recorded which). The origin of the receptors is a middle-aged woman with acute COVID-19.

The chain uses TRBV5-1 and TRBJ1-2, with TRBD1 identical over 11 bases. The CDR3 runs 15 residues. Trimming took 5 bases from V and 6 from J; bases not matched to a gene: 9. CDR1 is SGHRS, CDR2 YFSETQ, per germline. CDR3 in amino acids: CASSFISGQGDGYTF. CDR3 in DNA: TGCGCCAGCAGTTTTATCTCGGGACAGGGGGATGGCTACACCTTC.

This clone was seen only once. This chain joins TRBV30 and TRBJ2-6, with 7 bases matching TRBD1. CDR1 and CDR2 (germline): GTSNPN, SVGIG (reference sequence). The CDR3 length is 17 residues. V shed 3 bases, J shed 0 bases, and the junction held 8 bases outside the gene matches. CDR3 loop: CAWRTVQGTSGANVLTF. CDR3 bases: TGTGCCTGGAGGACGGTACAGGGGACCTCTGGGGCCAACGTCCTGACTTTC.

The gene calls are TRBV11-2 and TRBJ1-4; D might be TRBD1 (5 bases). Per germline, CDR1 SGHAT and CDR2 FQNNGV. The CDR3 loop spans 15 amino acids. Between the trimmed V and J ends, which lost 1 base and 7 bases, there was a span of 13 bases. CDR3 protein: CASSLGPGIFEKLFF. The CDR3 nucleotides are TGTGCCAGCAGCTTAGGGCCAGGGATCTTTGAAAAACTGTTTTTT. Based on the CDR3 plus reference TRBV11-2 and TRBJ1-4, the full variable domain is EAGVAQSPRYKIIEKRQSVAFWCNPISGHATLYWYQQILGQGPKLLIQFQNNGVVDDSQLPKDRFSAERLKGVDSTLKIQPAKLEDSAVYLCASSLGPGIFEKLFFGSGTQLSVL.

The chain is built from TRBV2 and TRBJ2-7; 10 nucleotides align to TRBD1. V was clipped by 6 bases and J by 0 bases; unmatched bases: 2. CDR1 and CDR2 from the germline V gene are SNHLY and FYNNEI. This CDR3 region has 14 residues. DNA for the CDR3: TGTGCCAGCAGGAGGGACAGGGGCTCCTACGAGCAGTACTTC. The encoded protein is CASRRDRGSYEQYF. Together with reference TRBV2 and TRBJ2-7, the CDR3 gives the full variable domain: EPEVTQTPSHQVTQMGQEVILRCVPISNHLYFYWYRQILGQKVEFLVSFYNNEISEKSEIFDDQFSVERPDGSNFTLKIRSTKLEDSAMYFCASRRDRGSYEQYFGPGTRLTVT.

The rearrangement links TRBV5-6 to TRBJ1-2, with 9 nucleotides matching TRBD1. There are 13 residues in the CDR3. Trimming cost V 4 bases and J 4 bases; bases outside gene matches: 2. Germline V CDR1 and CDR2: SGHDT, YYEEEE. CDR3 protein: CASSRDRVYGYTF. CDR3 bases: TGTGCCAGCAGCCGGGACAGGGTCTATGGCTACACCTTC.

The V and J genes are TRBV7-2 and TRBJ2-1, with TRBD2 matching 7 bases. V lost 0 bases, J lost 5 bases, and 10 bases stayed unmatched. There are 17 residues in the CDR3. Looked up from germline, CDR1 is SGHTA and CDR2 is FQGNSA. The DNA of the CDR3 is TGTGCCAGCAGCTTAGCCTCCGGCGGGAGCATTAACAATGAGCAGTTCTTC. This encodes CASSLASGGSINNEQFF. The full variable domain, rest sourced from reference TRBV7-2 and TRBJ2-1, is GAGVSQSPSNKVTEKGKDVELRCDPISGHTALYWYRQSLGQGLEFLIYFQGNSAPDKSGLPSDRFSAERTGGSVSTLTIQRTQQEDSAVYLCASSLASGGSINNEQFFGPGTRLTVL.

This rearrangement joins TRBV19 to TRBJ2-1, with 7 bases aligning to TRBD2. The CDR3 length is 15 residues. The trim removed 3 bases at V and 3 bases at J, leaving 5 bases unmatched. CDR1 is LNHDA and CDR2 is SQIVND in the germline V gene (reference sequence). DNA of the CDR3: TGTGCCAGTAGTATCTCAGCGGGGCACTACAATGAGCAGTTCTTC. It translates to CASSISAGHYNEQFF.

The V and J genes are TRBV5-1 and TRBJ2-5; the D gene is possibly TRBD1 (6 bases). V was trimmed by 2 bases and J by 4 bases, leaving 15 bases between them. The germline gives CDR1 SGHRS, CDR2 YFSETQ. This CDR3 contains 15 residues. CDR3 nucleotides: TGCGCCAGCAGCTTCCAGGGGCGGAATGGAGAGACCCAGTACTTC. It encodes CASSFQGRNGETQYF.

This chain joins TRBV29-1 and TRBJ2-3; 9 nucleotides match TRBD1. V was pared by 6 bases and J by 0 bases, with 4 bases of the junction left unmatched. The V gene's germline CDR1 is SQVTM and CDR2 ANQGSEA. The CDR3 contains 14 residues. Here the CDR3 reads CSVTGGSSTDTQYF. Here the CDR3 DNA reads TGCAGCGTGACAGGGGGGAGTAGCACAGATACGCAGTATTTT.

Worth noting for this clone: The identical CDR3 is also encoded by other nucleotide sequences in the sample. The V and J genes are TRBV2 and TRBJ2-7, with 9 bases that match TRBD2. This CDR3 spans 14 amino acids. V shed 6 bases, J shed 2 bases, and the junction held 5 bases outside the gene matches. From germline, CDR1 is SNHLY and CDR2 FYNNEI. The chain's CDR3 is CASRPGLAAYEQYF. DNA for the CDR3: TGTGCCAGCAGGCCGGGACTAGCCGCCTACGAGCAGTACTTC. The full variable domain, with the rest looked up from reference TRBV2 and TRBJ2-7, is EPEVTQTPSHQVTQMGQEVILRCVPISNHLYFYWYRQILGQKVEFLVSFYNNEISEKSEIFDDQFSVERPDGSNFTLKIRSTKLEDSAMYFCASRPGLAAYEQYFGPGTRLTVT.

This clone was seen more than once but under ten times. V gene TRBV25-1 combines with J gene TRBJ2-7, with 9 bases fitting TRBD2. Germline V CDR1 and CDR2: MGHDK, SYGVNS. There are 15 residues in the CDR3. The junction had 4 bases not matched to a gene; V was cut back by 1 base and J by 3 bases. CDR3 DNA: TGTGCCAGCAGTGAATGGGTTAGCGGGAGCTACGAGCAGTACTTC. The encoded protein is CASSEWVSGSYEQYF.

The rearrangement joins TRBV4-2 to TRBJ1-4, with TRBD1 matching over 8 bases. V was pared by 2 bases and J by 3 bases, with 2 bases of the junction left unmatched. Germline-derived CDR1 and CDR2 are LGHNA and YNFKEQ. The CDR3 is made up of 15 amino acids. CDR3 residues: CASSQTGGANEKLFF. As DNA, the CDR3 is TGTGCCAGCAGCCAAACAGGGGGTGCTAATGAAAAACTGTTTTTT.

The chain has TRBV20-1 and TRBJ2-7, with no clear D. V was trimmed by 2 bases and J by 12 bases, leaving 14 bases between them. Per the germline V gene, CDR1 is DFQATT and CDR2 is SNEGSKA (reference sequence). The CDR3 length is 11 residues. The CDR3 is CSARLHSTPYF. In DNA form, the CDR3 reads TGCAGTGCTAGACTTCACTCCACCCCGTACTTC.

The genes are TRBV4-2 and TRBJ2-3, with 15 nucleotides matching TRBD2. Trimming at V came to 5 bases and at J to 1 base, leaving 7 bases not matched to a gene. Germline V gives CDR1 LGHNA, CDR2 YNFKEQ. The CDR3 is 18 amino acids. CDR3 amino acids: CASSDGTSGGKGTDTQYF. The CDR3 nucleotides read TGTGCCAGCAGCGACGGGACTAGCGGGGGGAAAGGCACAGATACGCAGTATTTT.

This clone was detected only once. The junction shows a germline mismatch at one end, possibly a read error. V is TRBV20-1 and J is TRBJ1-2; D remains ambiguous. Germline lookup yields CDR1 DFQATT and CDR2 SNEGSKA (reference sequence). This CDR3 has 12 amino acids. The CDR3 here is CSASVALAGGVF. CDR3 DNA: TGCAGTGCTAGTGTCGCCCTAGCAGGCGGGGTCTTC.

V gene TRBV9 combines with J gene TRBJ1-1; 10 nucleotides line up with TRBD1. V was clipped by 0 bases and J by 9 bases; unmatched bases: 5. The CDR3 has 14 amino acids. Germline values: CDR1 SGDLS, CDR2 YYNGEE. CDR3 DNA sequence: TGTGCCAGCAGCGTAGCCCGGGACAGGGGAAAAGCTTTCTTT. Protein: CASSVARDRGKAFF.

The chain has TRBV28 and TRBJ1-3, with a tentative D call TRBD1 (5 bases). The CDR3 length is 14 residues. V was clipped by 6 bases and J by 6 bases, with 15 bases between them. Germline V gives CDR1 MDHEN, CDR2 SYDVKM. The CDR3: CASSTGHPENTIYF. Here the CDR3 DNA reads TGTGCCAGCAGCACCGGACACCCGGAAAACACCATATATTTT.

V usage is TRBV13 and J usage is TRBJ2-7; a weak D match, TRBD2 (7 bases). Germline V lookup: CDR1 PRHDT, CDR2 FYEKMQ (reference sequence). CDR3 size: 15 residues. Deletions cut 5 bases from V and 6 bases from J, with 20 bases between. The CDR3, as DNA: TGTGCCAGCAGCCCTCCGGGAGGCAGGGGCTCCGAGCAGTACTTC. This sequence encodes CASSPPGGRGSEQYF.

This clone was seen only a few times. The V and J genes are TRBV5-1 and TRBJ2-1; TRBD1 agrees at 7 bases. Germline CDR1 reads SGHRS; CDR2 reads YFSETQ. The CDR3 is 15 residues long. J gave up 12 bases and V 4 bases, and 16 bases lay outside the gene matches. The CDR3 sequence: CASSTSSGQTRGQFF. The CDR3 bases are TGCGCCAGCAGCACCTCCTCGGGACAGACCCGGGGGCAGTTCTTC. Using reference TRBV5-1 and TRBJ2-1 for the parts outside the CDR3, the full variable domain is KAGVTQTPRYLIKTRGQQVTLSCSPISGHRSVSWYQQTPGQGLQFLFEYFSETQRNKGNFPGRFSGRQFSNSRSEMNVSTLELGDSALYLCASSTSSGQTRGQFFGPGTRLTVL.

This chain connects TRBV11-2 to TRBJ1-4; D is unresolved. The length of the CDR3 is 12 residues. The germline V gene encodes CDR1 SGHAT and CDR2 FQNNGV. The V gene lost 0 bases and the J gene lost 7 bases, with 3 bases spanning the gap. The CDR3: CASSLDGEKLFF. In DNA form, the CDR3 reads TGTGCCAGCAGCTTAGACGGTGAAAAACTGTTTTTT.

CDR3 nucleotides: TGTGCCAGTAGTAAGGGGAGGGAGCAGTACTTC. Protein product: CASSKGREQYF. The rearrangement links TRBV19 to TRBJ2-7; a weak D match, TRBD2 (6 bases). Trimming took 4 bases from V and 7 from J, leaving 8 bases between them. CDR1 LNHDA and CDR2 SQIVND come from the germline V gene (reference sequence). CDR3 length: 11 amino acids. Together with reference TRBV19 and TRBJ2-7, the CDR3 gives the full variable domain: DGGITQSPKYLFRKEGQNVTLSCEQNLNHDAMYWYRQDPGQGLRLIYYSQIVNDFQKGDIAEGYSVSREKKESFPLTVTSAQKNPTAFYLCASSKGREQYFGPGTRLTVT.

The chain is built from TRBV7-8 and TRBJ2-7, with 13 bases lining up with TRBD2. V trimming: 5 bases; J trimming: 4 bases; junction bases outside the gene matches: 11. Germline CDR1 is SGHVS and CDR2 is FQNEAQ. This CDR3 is built from 17 residues. The CDR3 protein is CASSKGGTSGNRYEQYF. The CDR3, as DNA: TGTGCCAGCAGCAAAGGAGGGACTAGCGGGAATCGTTACGAGCAGTACTTC.